This TCR beta chain comes out of a study of cytomegalovirus exposure and HLA in healthy donors. Findings of the study overall: A previous analysis found most TCR beta V segments productive roughly 90% or roughly 30% of the time. Sequencing artifact likely explains a cluster of highly shared sequence variants.

The PCR made use of 60 Vbeta and 13 Jbeta primers. Original analysis: There were about 80 million unique TCR beta chains by a later count, and approximately 10 million of them were shared. Repertoires were generated with immunoSEQ multiplex PCR, while TCRdb's copy carries only in-frame clones and drops some. V, J and clone size derive from that table, while D and trimming were established from the DNA sequence. Of more than 95,000 clones in the sample, under 85% were seen once. CDR3 length: 15 amino acids. The V segment lost 4 bases and the J segment 5 bases; nucleotides outside the gene matches: 3. The V gene's germline CDR1 is SGDLS and CDR2 YYNGEE. As to this clone: The antigen is not known.

The TCR sequence derives from a woman between 18 and 29 years old in good health and CMV-seronegative. The rearrangement joins TRBV9 to TRBJ2-1; the match to TRBD2 covers 13 bases. Sequencing was carried out using PBMCs. The CDR3 nucleotides are TGTGCCAGCAGCCCTACTAGCGGGGGGGACAATGAGCAGTTCTTC. Its translation is CASSPTSGGDNEQFF. The full variable domain, its missing parts supplied by reference TRBV9 and TRBJ2-1, is DSGVTQTPKHLITATGQRVTLRCSPRSGDLSVYWYQQSLDQGLQFLIQYYNGEERAKGNILERFSAQQFPDLHSELNLSSLELGDSALYFCASSPTSGGDNEQFFGPGTRLTVL.